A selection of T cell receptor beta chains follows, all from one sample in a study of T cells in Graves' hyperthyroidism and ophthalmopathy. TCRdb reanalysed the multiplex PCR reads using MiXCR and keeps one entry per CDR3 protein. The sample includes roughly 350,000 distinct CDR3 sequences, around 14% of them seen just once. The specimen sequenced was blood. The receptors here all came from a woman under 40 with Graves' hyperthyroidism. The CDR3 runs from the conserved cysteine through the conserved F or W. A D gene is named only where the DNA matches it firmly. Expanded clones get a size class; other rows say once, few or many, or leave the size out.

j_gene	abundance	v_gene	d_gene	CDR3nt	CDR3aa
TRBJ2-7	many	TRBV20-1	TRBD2	TGCAGTGCTACGAGCGGGAGGGCCTACGAGCAGTACTTC	CSATSGRAYEQYF
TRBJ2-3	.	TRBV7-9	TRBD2	TGTGCCAGCAGCTCGACAGCGGGAGGGCCGTCAGATACGCAGTATTTT	CASSSTAGGPSDTQYF
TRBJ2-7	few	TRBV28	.	TGTGCCAGCAGCGGACCCGGGACCCAGAGCTCCTACGAGCAGTACTTC	CASSGPGTQSSYEQYF
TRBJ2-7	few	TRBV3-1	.	TGTGCCAGCAGCCAAGACAGGGGGGCCCCAAGCTCCTACGAGCAGTACTTC	CASSQDRGAPSSYEQYF
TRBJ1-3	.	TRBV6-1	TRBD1	TGTGCCAGCTGGAGCCGGACAGGCTCTGGAAACACCATATATTTT	CASWSRTGSGNTIYF
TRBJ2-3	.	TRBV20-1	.	TGCAGTGCTATCAATCTATTGTACCTTGAGGCAGATACGCAGTATTTT	CSAINLLYLEADTQYF
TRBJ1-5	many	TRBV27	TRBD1	TGTGCCAGCAGTCCGGTGGACAGGCCTCATCAGCCCCAGCATTTT	CASSPVDRPHQPQHF
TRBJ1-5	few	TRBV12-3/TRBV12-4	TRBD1	TGTGCCAGCGGATCACAGGGGAATCAGCCCCAGCATTTT	CASGSQGNQPQHF
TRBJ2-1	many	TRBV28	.	TGTGCCAGCAGTTCCTCAGGGGGGAGCCTTACCTACAATGAGCAGTTCTTC	CASSSSGGSLTYNEQFF
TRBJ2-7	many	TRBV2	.	TGTGCCAGCGCGGACAGCTACGAGCAGTACTTC	CASADSYEQYF
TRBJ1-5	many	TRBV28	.	TGTGCCATCCGGGGGGTGAGGGCGAGTCAGCCCCAGCATTTT	CAIRGVRASQPQHF
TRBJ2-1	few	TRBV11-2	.	TGTGCCAGCAGCTTATTCGGCGACAATGAGCAGTTCTTC	CASSLFGDNEQFF
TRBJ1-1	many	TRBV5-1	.	TGCGCCAGCAGCACGGAAGGGGGTACTGAAGCTTTCTTT	CASSTEGGTEAFF
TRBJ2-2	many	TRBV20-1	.	TGCAGTGCTTTCCAGGGAACCGGGGAGCTGTTTTTT	CSAFQGTGELFF
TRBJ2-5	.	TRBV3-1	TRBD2	TGTGCCAGCAGCCGTCGGGGGGGGGCGCGGGAGACCCAGTACTTC	CASSRRGGARETQYF